This TCR beta chain derives from a study of shared clonotypes between healthy human individuals. Study overall: CD8 memory received one plate per donor, CD8 naive two, CD4 memory three and CD4 naive three. Study-level points and caveats: Among non-shared clonotypes, generation probabilities were lower than among those shared by all four donors. An effect of sequencing depth on clonotype sharing among donors was expected.

In its sample, this clone was seen a few times. No antigen is known for it. The germline V gene encodes CDR1 SGHDT and CDR2 YYEEEE. This CDR3 spans 14 amino acids. Trimming removed 0 bases at V and 8 bases at J, with 12 bases between. Sequencing used immunoSEQ multiplex PCR; TCRdb keeps in-frame clones, though not all of them. The table lists 2,500,000 or so clones, 85% to 95% of them singletons. The receptor's source is a man aged 18-30 years in good health. Some clones in this sample may be carry-over from other donors' samples. Material for sequencing was naive CD4+ T cells from PBMCs. Subset defined: CD45RA+ positively selected. The gene calls are TRBV5-6 and TRBJ1-5; D is uncertain. Here the CDR3 reads CASSLGGVGEPQHF. CDR3 nucleotides: TGTGCCAGCAGCTTGGGCGGGGTTGGGGAGCCCCAGCATTTT.